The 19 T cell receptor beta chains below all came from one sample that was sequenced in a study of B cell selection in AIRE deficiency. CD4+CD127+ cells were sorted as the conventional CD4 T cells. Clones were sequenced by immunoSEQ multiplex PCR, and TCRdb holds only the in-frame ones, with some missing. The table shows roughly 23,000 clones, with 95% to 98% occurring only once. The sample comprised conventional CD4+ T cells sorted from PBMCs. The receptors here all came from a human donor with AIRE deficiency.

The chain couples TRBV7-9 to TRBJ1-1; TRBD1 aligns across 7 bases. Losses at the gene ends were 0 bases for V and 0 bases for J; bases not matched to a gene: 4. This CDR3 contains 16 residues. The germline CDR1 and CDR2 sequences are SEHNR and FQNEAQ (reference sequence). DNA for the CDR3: TGTGCCAGCAGCTTAGCGAGAACAGGGGTGAACACTGAAGCTTTCTTT. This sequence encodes CASSLARTGVNTEAFF.

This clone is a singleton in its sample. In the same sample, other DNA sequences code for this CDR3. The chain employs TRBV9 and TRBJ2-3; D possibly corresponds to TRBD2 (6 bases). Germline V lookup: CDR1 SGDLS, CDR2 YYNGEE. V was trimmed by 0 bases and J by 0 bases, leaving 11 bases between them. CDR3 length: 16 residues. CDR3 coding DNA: TGTGCCAGCAGCGTAGGACTAGGACATAGCACAGATACGCAGTATTTT. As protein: CASSVGLGHSTDTQYF.

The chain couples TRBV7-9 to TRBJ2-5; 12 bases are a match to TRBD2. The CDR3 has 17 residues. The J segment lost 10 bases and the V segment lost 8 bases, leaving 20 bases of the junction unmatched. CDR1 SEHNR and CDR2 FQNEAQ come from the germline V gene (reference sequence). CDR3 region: CASRSQRLAGAPGGQYF. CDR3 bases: TGTGCCAGCCGTTCCCAGAGACTAGCGGGAGCCCCAGGGGGCCAGTACTTC.

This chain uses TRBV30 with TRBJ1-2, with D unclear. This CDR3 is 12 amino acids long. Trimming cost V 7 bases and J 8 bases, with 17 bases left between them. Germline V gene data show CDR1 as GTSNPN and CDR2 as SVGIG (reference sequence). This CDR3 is CASEVQIGGYTF. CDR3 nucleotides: TGTGCCTCCGAAGTCCAAATTGGCGGCTACACCTTC.

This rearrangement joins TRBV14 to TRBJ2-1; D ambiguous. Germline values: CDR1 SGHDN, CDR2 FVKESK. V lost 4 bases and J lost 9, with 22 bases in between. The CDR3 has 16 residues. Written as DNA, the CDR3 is TGTGCCAGCAGCCCCTTCCCCATCCCGAGGCTCAGTGAGCAGTTCTTC. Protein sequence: CASSPFPIPRLSEQFF.

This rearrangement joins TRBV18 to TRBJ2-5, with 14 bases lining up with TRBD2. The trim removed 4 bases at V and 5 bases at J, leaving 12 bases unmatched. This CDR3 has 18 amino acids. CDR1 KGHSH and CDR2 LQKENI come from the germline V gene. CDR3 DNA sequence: TGTGCCAGCTCACGAGCCGGGACTAGCGGGAGTAGATATGAGACCCAGTACTTC. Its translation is CASSRAGTSGSRYETQYF.

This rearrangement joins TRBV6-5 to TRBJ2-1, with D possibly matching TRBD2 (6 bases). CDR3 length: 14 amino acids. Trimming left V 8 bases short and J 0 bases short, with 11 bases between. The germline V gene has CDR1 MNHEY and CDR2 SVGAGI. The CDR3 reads CASAEGSSYNEQFF. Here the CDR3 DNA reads TGTGCCAGCGCGGAGGGGAGCTCCTACAATGAGCAGTTCTTC.

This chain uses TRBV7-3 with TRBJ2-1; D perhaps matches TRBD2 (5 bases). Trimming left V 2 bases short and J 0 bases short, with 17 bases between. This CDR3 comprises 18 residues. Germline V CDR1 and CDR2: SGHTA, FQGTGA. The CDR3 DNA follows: TGTGCCAGCAGCTTATTAGTGGCGGGCGCGTTCTCCTACAATGAGCAGTTCTTC. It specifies CASSLLVAGAFSYNEQFF. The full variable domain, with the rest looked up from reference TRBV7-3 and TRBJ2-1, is GAGVSQTPSNKVTEKGKYVELRCDPISGHTALYWYRQSLGQGPEFLIYFQGTGAADDSGLPNDRFFAVRPEGSVSTLKIQRTERGDSAVYLCASSLLVAGAFSYNEQFFGPGTRLTVL.

CDR3 residues: CASSLSDGTDTQYF. For the CDR3, the DNA is TGTGCCAGCAGCCTCTCGGACGGCACAGATACGCAGTATTTT. The rearrangement joins TRBV4-2 to TRBJ2-3; D uncertain. V was trimmed by 4 bases and J by 1 base, leaving 9 bases between them. The germline CDR1 and CDR2 sequences are LGHNA and YNFKEQ. The length of the CDR3 is 14 residues.

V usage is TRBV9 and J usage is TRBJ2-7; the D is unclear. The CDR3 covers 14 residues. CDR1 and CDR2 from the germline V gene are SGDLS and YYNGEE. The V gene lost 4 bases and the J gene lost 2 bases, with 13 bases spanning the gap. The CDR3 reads CASSQGRLTYEQYF. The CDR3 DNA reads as TGTGCCAGCAGCCAAGGACGGTTAACCTACGAGCAGTACTTC.

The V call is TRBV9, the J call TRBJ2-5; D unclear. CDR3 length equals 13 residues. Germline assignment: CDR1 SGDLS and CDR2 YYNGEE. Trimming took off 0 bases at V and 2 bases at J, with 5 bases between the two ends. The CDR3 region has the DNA TGTGCCAGCAGCGTAGCTACTCAAGAGACCCAGTACTTC. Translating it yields CASSVATQETQYF.

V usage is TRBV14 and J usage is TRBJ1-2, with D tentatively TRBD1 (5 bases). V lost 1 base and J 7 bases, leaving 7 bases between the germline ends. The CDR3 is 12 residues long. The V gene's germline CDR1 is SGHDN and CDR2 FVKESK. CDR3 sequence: CASSQAGGGYTF. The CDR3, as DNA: TGTGCCAGCAGCCAAGCCGGGGGTGGCTACACCTTC.

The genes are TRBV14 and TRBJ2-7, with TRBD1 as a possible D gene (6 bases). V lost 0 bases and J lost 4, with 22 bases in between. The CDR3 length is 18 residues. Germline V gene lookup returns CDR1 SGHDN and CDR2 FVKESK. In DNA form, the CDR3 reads TGTGCCAGCAGCCAAGAAACCTACGGACAGCGGATACTTTACGAGCAGTACTTC. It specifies CASSQETYGQRILYEQYF.

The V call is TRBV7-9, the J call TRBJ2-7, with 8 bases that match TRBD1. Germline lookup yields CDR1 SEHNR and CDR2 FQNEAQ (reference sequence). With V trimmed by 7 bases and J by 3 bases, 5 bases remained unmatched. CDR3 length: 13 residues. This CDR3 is CASTRDRSYEQYF. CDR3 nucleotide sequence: TGTGCCAGCACGCGGGACAGGAGCTACGAGCAGTACTTC.

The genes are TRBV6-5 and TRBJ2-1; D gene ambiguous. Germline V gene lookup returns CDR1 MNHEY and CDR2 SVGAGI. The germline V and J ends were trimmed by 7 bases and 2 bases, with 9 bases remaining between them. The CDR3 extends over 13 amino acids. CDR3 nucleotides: TGTGCCAGCAAGCGCCCAGCCTACAATGAGCAGTTCTTC. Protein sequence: CASKRPAYNEQFF.

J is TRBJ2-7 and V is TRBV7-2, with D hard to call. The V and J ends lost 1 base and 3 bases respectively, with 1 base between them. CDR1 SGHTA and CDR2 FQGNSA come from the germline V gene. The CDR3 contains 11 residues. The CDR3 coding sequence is TGTGCCAGCAGCTTAGACTACGAGCAGTACTTC. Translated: CASSLDYEQYF.

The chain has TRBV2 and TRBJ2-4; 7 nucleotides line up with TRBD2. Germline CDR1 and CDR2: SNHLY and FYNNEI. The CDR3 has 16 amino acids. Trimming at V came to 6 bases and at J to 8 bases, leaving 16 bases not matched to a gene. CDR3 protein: CASSGQTGRAGDIQYF. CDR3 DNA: TGTGCCAGCAGCGGGCAGACGGGGAGGGCGGGGGACATTCAGTACTTC.

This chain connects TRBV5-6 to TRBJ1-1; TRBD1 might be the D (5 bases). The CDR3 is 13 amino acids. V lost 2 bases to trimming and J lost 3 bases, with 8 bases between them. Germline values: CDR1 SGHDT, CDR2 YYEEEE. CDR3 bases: TGTGCCAGCAGCTTACTCAGGGACACTGAAGCTTTCTTT. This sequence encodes CASSLLRDTEAFF.

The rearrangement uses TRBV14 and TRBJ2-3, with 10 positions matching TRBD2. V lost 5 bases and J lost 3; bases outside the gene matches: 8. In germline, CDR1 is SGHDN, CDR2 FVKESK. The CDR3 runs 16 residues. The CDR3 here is CASSSYPGLATDTQYF. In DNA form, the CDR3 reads TGTGCCAGCAGCTCCTACCCGGGACTAGCGACAGATACGCAGTATTTT.